This T cell receptor beta chain was profiled in a study of cytomegalovirus exposure and HLA in healthy donors. Study-level findings and limits: In all likelihood, a cluster of highly shared sequence variants was a sequencing artifact. What a later analysis showed was that several of the most significant clusters appeared linked to common viral pathogens. According to reports, the classifier identified cytomegalovirus status with high specificity and sensitivity.

Vbeta (60) and Jbeta (13) primers were used in the PCR. Sequencing used immunoSEQ multiplex PCR; TCRdb keeps in-frame clones, though not all of them. Of about 160,000 clones listed, over 70% are singletons. Healthy bone marrow donors formed the donor group. With regard to this clone: What it binds is unknown.

The ends lost 6 bases at V and 1 base at J; junction bases unmatched: 8. The CDR3 has 17 amino acids. Germline CDR1 and CDR2: SNHLY and FYNNEI. The genes are TRBV2 and TRBJ2-1; 11 bases fit TRBD2. The specimen sequenced was PBMCs. The receptor's source is a male donor in good health and CMV-seropositive. CDR3 amino acids: CASRSYSGGASYNEQFF. The CDR3 coding sequence is TGTGCCAGCAGGTCCTATAGCGGGGGGGCATCCTACAATGAGCAGTTCTTC.